This T cell receptor (beta chain) comes out of a study of blood T cells in healthy people across ages. Across the whole study: Capturing about one barcoded beta molecule per two T cells was achieved by template switching.

The people who gave samples were healthy Caucasians from Russia, aged roughly 6 to 90. Germline CDR1 reads SGHTA; CDR2 reads FQGNSA. Trimming removed 4 bases from V and 5 bases from J, with 11 bases in between. There are 13 residues in the CDR3. The authors ran a second PCR of about 7 to 12 cycles using a sample-barcoded 5' primer and a J-beta primer mix. Each cDNA was tagged by a template-switch adaptor containing 12 random nucleotides. Any given sample supplied a minimum of 3 million CDR3-containing paired-end reads. MiXCR, run by TCRdb on the 5' RACE reads, gives a single entry per CDR3 protein. The sample has about 570,000 distinct CDR3 sequences, 27% seen once; the top ten hold approximately 18%.

The sequenced sample consisted of blood. The chain employs TRBV7-2 and TRBJ2-5, with D possibly being TRBD1 or TRBD2 (6 bases each). This clonotype was sampled from a woman in her seventies in good health. The CDR3 region is CASSWGAGETQYF. CDR3 nucleotides: TGTGCCAGCAGCTGGGGGGCCGGTGAGACCCAGTACTTC.